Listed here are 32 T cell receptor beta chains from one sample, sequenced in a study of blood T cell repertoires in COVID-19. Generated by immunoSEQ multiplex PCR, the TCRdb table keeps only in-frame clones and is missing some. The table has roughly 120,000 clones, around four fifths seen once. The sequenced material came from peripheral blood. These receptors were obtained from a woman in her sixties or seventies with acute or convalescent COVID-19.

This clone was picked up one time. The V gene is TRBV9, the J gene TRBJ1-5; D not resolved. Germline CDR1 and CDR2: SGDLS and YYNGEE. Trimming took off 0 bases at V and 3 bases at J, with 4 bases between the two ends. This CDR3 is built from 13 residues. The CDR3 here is CASSVGHNQPQHF. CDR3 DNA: TGTGCCAGCAGCGTAGGGCACAATCAGCCCCAGCATTTT.

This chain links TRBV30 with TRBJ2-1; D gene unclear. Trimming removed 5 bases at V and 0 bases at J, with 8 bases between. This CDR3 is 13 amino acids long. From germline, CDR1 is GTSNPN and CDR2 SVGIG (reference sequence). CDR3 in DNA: TGTGCCTGGTCGGCTAGCTCCTACAATGAGCAGTTCTTC. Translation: CAWSASSYNEQFF.

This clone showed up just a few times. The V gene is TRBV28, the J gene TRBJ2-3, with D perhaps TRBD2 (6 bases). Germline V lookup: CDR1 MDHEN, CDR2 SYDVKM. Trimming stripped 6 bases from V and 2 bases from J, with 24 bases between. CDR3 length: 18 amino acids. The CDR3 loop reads CASSSVGGGKKITDTQYF. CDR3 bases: TGTGCCAGCAGCTCGGTGGGAGGAGGGAAAAAAATCACAGATACGCAGTATTTT. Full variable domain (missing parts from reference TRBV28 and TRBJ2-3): DVKVTQSSRYLVKRTGEKVFLECVQDMDHENMFWYRQDPGLGLRLIYFSYDVKMKEKGDIPEGYSVSREKKERFSLILESASTNQTSMYLCASSSVGGGKKITDTQYFGPGTRLTVL.

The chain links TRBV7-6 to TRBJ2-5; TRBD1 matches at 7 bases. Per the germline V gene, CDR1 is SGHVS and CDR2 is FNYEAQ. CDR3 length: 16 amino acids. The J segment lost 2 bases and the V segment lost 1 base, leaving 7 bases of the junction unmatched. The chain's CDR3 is CASSLVPGGRQETQYF. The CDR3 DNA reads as TGTGCCAGCAGCTTAGTGCCAGGGGGTAGGCAAGAGACCCAGTACTTC.

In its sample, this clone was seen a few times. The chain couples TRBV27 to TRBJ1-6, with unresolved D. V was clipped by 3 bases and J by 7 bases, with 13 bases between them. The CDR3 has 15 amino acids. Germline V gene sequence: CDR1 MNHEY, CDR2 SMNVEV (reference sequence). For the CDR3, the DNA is TGTGCCAGCAGTTTTTCTCCCCCCGGGAATTCACCCCTCCACTTT. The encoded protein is CASSFSPPGNSPLHF.

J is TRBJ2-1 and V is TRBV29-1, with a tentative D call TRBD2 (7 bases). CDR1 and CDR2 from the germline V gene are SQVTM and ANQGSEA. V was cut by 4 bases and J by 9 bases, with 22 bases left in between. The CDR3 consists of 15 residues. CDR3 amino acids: CSVGGARGGGPEQFF. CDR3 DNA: TGCAGCGTTGGAGGGGCGAGGGGGGGAGGCCCTGAGCAGTTCTTC.

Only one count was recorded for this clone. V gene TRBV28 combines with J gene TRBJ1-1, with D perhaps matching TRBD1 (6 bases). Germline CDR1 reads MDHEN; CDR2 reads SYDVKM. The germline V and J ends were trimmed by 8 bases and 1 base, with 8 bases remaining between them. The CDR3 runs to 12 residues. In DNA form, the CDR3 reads TGTGCCAGCGGACAGTGGAACACTGAAGCTTTCTTT. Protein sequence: CASGQWNTEAFF. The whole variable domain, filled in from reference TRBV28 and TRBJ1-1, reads DVKVTQSSRYLVKRTGEKVFLECVQDMDHENMFWYRQDPGLGLRLIYFSYDVKMKEKGDIPEGYSVSREKKERFSLILESASTNQTSMYLCASGQWNTEAFFGQGTRLTVV.

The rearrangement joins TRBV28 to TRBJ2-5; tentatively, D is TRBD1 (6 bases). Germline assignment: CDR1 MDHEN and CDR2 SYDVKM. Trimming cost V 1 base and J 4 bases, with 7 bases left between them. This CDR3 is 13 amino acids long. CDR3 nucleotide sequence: TGTGCCAGCAGTTTATACAGGGCAGAGACCCAGTACTTC. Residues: CASSLYRAETQYF.

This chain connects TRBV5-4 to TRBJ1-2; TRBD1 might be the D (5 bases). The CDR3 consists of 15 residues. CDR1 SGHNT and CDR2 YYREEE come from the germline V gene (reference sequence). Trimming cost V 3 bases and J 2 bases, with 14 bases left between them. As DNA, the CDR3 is TGTGCCAGCAGCTCCGGGGGACGAGGGAACTATGGCTACACCTTC. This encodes CASSSGGRGNYGYTF. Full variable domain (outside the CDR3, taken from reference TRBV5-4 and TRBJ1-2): ETGVTQSPTHLIKTRGQQVTLRCSSQSGHNTVSWYQQALGQGPQFIFQYYREEENGRGNFPPRFSGLQFPNYSSELNVNALELDDSALYLCASSSGGRGNYGYTFGSGTRLTVV.

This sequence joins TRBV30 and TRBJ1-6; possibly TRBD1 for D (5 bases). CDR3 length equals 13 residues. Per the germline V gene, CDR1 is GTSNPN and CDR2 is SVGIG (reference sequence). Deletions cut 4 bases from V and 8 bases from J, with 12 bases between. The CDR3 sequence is CAWNVDTYSPLHF. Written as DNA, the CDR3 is TGTGCCTGGAATGTGGACACGTATTCACCCCTCCACTTT.

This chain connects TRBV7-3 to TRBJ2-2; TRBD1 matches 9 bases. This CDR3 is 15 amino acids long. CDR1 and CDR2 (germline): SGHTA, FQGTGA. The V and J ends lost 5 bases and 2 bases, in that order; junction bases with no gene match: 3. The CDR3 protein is CASSPQGANTGELFF. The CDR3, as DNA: TGTGCCAGCAGCCCACAGGGGGCTAACACCGGGGAGCTGTTTTTT.

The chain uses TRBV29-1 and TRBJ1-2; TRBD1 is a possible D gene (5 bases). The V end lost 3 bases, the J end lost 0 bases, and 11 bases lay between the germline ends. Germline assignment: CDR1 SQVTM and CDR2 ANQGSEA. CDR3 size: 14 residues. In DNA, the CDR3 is TGCAGCGTTGAGCGGGACGGTGCTAACTATGGCTACACCTTC. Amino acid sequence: CSVERDGANYGYTF.

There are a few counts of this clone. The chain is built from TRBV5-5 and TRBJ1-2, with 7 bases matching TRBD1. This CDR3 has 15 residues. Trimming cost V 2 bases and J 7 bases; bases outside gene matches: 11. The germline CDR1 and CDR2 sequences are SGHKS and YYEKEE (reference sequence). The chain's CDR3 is CASSFSLRQGGGYTF. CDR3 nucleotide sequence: TGTGCCAGCAGCTTCAGTCTCCGACAGGGTGGTGGCTACACCTTC. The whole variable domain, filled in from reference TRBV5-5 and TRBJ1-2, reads DAGVTQSPTHLIKTRGQQVTLRCSPISGHKSVSWYQQVLGQGPQFIFQYYEKEERGRGNFPDRFSARQFPNYSSELNVNALLLGDSALYLCASSFSLRQGGGYTFGSGTRLTVV.

CDR3 sequence: CASSLMQGSSEAFF. In DNA, the CDR3 is TGTGCCAGCAGCTTAATGCAGGGGTCGTCTGAAGCTTTCTTT. The V call is TRBV11-2, the J call TRBJ1-1, with D maybe TRBD1 (6 bases). Trimming shortened V by 2 bases and J by 6 bases, and 13 bases separated the two germline ends. Germline CDR1 reads SGHAT; CDR2 reads FQNNGV. CDR3 size: 14 residues. Full variable domain (remainder filled in from reference TRBV11-2 and TRBJ1-1): EAGVAQSPRYKIIEKRQSVAFWCNPISGHATLYWYQQILGQGPKLLIQFQNNGVVDDSQLPKDRFSAERLKGVDSTLKIQPAKLEDSAVYLCASSLMQGSSEAFFGQGTRLTVV.

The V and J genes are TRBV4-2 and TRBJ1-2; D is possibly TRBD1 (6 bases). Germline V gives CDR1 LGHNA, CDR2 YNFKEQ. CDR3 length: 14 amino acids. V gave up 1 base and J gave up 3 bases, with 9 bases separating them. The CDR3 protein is CASSQGEGDYGYTF. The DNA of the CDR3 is TGTGCCAGCAGCCAAGGTGAGGGGGACTATGGCTACACCTTC.

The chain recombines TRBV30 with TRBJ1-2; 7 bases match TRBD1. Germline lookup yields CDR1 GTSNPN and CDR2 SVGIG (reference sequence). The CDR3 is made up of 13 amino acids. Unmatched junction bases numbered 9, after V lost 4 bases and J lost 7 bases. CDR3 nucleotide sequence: TGTGCCTGGACCCGAGGGGGCGAGGGTGGCTACACCTTC. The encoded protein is CAWTRGGEGGYTF. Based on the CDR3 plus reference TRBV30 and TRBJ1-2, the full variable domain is SQTIHQWPATLVQPVGSPLSLECTVEGTSNPNLYWYRQAAGRGLQLLFYSVGIGQISSEVPQNLSASRPQDRQFILSSKKLLLSDSGFYLCAWTRGGEGGYTFGSGTRLTVV.

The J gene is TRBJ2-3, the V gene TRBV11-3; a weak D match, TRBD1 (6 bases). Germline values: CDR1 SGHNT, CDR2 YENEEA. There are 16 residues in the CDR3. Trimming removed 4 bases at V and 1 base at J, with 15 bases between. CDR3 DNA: TGTGCCAGCAGCTCACCCCGGGGACAACGCACAGATACGCAGTATTTT. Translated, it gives CASSSPRGQRTDTQYF.

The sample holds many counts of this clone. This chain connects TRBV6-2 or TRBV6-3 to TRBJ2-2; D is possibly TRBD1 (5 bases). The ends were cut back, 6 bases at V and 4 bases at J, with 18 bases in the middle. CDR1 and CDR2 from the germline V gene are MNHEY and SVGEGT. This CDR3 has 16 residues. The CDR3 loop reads CASSPPRGRATGELFF. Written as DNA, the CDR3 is TGTGCCAGCAGCCCCCCCCGTGGCAGGGCCACCGGGGAGCTGTTTTTT.

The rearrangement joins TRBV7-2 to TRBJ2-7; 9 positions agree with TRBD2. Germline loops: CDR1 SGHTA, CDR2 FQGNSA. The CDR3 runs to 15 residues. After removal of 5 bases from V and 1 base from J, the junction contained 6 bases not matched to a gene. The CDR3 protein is CASSPRLAGSYEQYF. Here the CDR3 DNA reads TGTGCCAGCAGCCCCCGCCTAGCGGGGTCCTACGAGCAGTACTTC.

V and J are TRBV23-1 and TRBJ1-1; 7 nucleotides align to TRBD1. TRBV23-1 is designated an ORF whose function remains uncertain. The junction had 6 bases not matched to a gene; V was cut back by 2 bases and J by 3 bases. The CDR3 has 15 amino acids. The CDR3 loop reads CASSQILQGDTEAFF. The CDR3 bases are TGCGCCAGCAGTCAAATCCTCCAGGGGGACACTGAAGCTTTCTTT.

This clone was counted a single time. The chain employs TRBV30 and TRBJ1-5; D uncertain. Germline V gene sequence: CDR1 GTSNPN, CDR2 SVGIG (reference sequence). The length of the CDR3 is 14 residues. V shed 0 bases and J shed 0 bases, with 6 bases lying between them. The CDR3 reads CAWSVVDSNQPQHF. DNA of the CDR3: TGTGCCTGGAGTGTCGTAGATAGCAATCAGCCCCAGCATTTT.

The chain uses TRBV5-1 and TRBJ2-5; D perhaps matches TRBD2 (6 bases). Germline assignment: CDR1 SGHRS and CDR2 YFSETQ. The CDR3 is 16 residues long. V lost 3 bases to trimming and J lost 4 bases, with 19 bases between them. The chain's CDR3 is CASSSGRAGRGETQYF. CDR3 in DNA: TGCGCCAGCAGCTCAGGGAGAGCGGGCCGCGGAGAGACCCAGTACTTC.

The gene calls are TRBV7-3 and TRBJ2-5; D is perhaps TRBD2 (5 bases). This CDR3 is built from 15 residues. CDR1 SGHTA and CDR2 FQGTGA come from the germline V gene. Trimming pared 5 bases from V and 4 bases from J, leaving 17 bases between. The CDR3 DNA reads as TGTGCCAGCAGCCCGCGAGTGGGAGAGACAGAGACCCAGTACTTC. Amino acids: CASSPRVGETETQYF.

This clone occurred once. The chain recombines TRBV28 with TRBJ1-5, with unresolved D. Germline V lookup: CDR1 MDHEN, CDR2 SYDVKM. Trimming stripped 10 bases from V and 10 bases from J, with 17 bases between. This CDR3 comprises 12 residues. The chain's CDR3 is CATNLPTSPQHF. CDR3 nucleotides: TGTGCCACCAACCTCCCGACTAGTCCCCAGCATTTT.

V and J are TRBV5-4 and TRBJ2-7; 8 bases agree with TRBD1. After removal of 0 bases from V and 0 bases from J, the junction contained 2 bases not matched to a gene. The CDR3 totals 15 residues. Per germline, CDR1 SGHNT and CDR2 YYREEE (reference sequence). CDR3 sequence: CASSLADRGSYEQYF. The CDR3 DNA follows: TGTGCCAGCAGCTTGGCCGACAGGGGCTCCTACGAGCAGTACTTC.

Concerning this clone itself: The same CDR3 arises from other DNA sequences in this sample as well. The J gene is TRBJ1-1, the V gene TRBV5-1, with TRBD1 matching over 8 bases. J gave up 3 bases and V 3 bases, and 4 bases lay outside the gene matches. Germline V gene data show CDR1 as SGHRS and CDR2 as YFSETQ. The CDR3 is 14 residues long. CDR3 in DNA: TGCGCCAGCAGCTCGGCAGGGGGCTACACTGAAGCTTTCTTT. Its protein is CASSSAGGYTEAFF.

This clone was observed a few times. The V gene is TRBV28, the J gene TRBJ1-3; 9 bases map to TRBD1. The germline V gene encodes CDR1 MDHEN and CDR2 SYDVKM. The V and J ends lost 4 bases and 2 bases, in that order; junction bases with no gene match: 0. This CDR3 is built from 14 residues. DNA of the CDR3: TGTGCCAGCAGTTGGGACAGGGCTGGAAACACCATATATTTT. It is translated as CASSWDRAGNTIYF.

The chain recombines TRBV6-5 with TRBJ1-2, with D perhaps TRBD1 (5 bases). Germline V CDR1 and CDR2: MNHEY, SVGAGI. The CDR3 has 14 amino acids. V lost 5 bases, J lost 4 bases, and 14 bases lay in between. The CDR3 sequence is CASSLGTEPYGYTF. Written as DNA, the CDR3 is TGTGCCAGCAGTCTTGGGACTGAGCCCTATGGCTACACCTTC.

CDR3 in DNA: TGTGCCAGCAGCACAGGACAGACGAACACTGAAGCTTTCTTT. Its protein is CASSTGQTNTEAFF. This rearrangement joins TRBV7-2 to TRBJ1-1, with TRBD1 as a possible D gene (6 bases). Germline V gene sequence: CDR1 SGHTA, CDR2 FQGNSA. Trimming removed 5 bases from V and 1 base from J, with 11 bases in between. This CDR3 has 14 residues. Full variable domain (remainder filled in from reference TRBV7-2 and TRBJ1-1): GAGVSQSPSNKVTEKGKDVELRCDPISGHTALYWYRQSLGQGLEFLIYFQGNSAPDKSGLPSDRFSAERTGGSVSTLTIQRTQQEDSAVYLCASSTGQTNTEAFFGQGTRLTVV.

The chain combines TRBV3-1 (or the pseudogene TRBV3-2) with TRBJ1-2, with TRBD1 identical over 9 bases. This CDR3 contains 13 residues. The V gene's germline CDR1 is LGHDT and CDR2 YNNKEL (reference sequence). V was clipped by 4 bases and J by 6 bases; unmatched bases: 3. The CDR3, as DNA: TGTGCCAGCAGCCGCCGGACAGGGGATGGCTACACCTTC. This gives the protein CASSRRTGDGYTF.

The CDR3 DNA reads TGTGCCAGCAGCCACGGCGGGCCTCGGAGGGGCAATGAGCAGTTCTTC. Amino acids: CASSHGGPRRGNEQFF. The chain joins TRBV7-6 to TRBJ2-1, with D possibly being TRBD2 (6 bases). CDR3 length: 16 amino acids. Germline CDR1 is SGHVS and CDR2 is FNYEAQ. Trimming shortened V by 5 bases and J by 6 bases, and 20 bases separated the two germline ends.

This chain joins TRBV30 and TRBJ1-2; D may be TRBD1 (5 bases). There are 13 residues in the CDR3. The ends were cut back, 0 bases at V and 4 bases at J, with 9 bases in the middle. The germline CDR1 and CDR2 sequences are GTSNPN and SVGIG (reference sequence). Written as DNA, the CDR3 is TGTGCCTGGAGTGTGGGGGGAGCCTATGGCTACACCTTC. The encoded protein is CAWSVGGAYGYTF.